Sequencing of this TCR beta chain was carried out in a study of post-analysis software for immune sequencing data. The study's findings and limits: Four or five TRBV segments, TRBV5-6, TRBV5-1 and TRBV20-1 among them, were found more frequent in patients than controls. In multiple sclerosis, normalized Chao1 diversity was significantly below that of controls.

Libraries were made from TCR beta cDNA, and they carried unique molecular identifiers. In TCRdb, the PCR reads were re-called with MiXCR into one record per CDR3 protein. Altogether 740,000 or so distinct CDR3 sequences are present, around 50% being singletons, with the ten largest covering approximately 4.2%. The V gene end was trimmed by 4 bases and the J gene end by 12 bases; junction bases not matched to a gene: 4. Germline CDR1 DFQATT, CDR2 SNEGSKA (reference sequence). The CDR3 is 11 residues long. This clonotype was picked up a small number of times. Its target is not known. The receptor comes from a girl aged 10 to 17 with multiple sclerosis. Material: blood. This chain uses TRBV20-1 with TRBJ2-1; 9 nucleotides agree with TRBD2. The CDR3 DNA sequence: TGCAGTGCTAATGTAGCGGGAGTGCAGTTCTTC. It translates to CSANVAGVQFF.